The rows below give T cell receptor beta chains drawn from one sample of a study of blood T cell repertoires in COVID-19. Profiling relied on immunoSEQ multiplex PCR, and the TCRdb table lists in-frame clones only, not all of them. This sample has 200,000 to 250,000 clones, with 92% found just once. Material: peripheral blood. The source of these receptors is a man aged 25-45 years with acute or convalescent COVID-19. Each CDR3 is given with its conserved first and last residue. The order of the fields is J gene, V gene, CDR3 protein.

TRBJ1-1 TRBV7-3 CASSPTGDTEAFF
TRBJ1-5 TRBV19 CASSIVSGYNQPQHF
TRBJ2-7 TRBV28 CASRGDKWNYEQYF
TRBJ2-1 TRBV6-4 CASSQNPSSYNEQFF
TRBJ1-2 TRBV28 CASSLMDSYYGYTF
TRBJ2-3 TRBV19 CASSETSTDTQYF
TRBJ2-7 TRBV7-6 CASSLVASGSLQYF
TRBJ1-2 TRBV5-4 CASSSPRGQRDYGYTF
TRBJ1-2 TRBV29-1 CSVDRPQGGYTF
TRBJ1-3 TRBV12-5 CASGFQGADTIYF
TRBJ2-5 TRBV24-1 CATSLQGAGETQYF
TRBJ2-7 TRBV28 CASSFGRSSYEQYF
TRBJ1-4 TRBV6-5 CASSYTRQATNEKLFF
TRBJ2-5 TRBV11-2 CASSTDRQETQYF
TRBJ2-3 TRBV5-1 CASSPWGPAGGMVTQYF
TRBJ2-5 TRBV7-9 CASAGTLETQYF
TRBJ1-1 TRBV11-2 CASSGGGLGGTEAFF
TRBJ2-1 TRBV7-3 CASSLMGVRYNEQFF
TRBJ1-2 TRBV30 CAWGGRTGVYGYTF
TRBJ1-2 TRBV19 CASSDGGANYGYTF
TRBJ1-2 TRBV19 CASSESWGRGYSNYGYTF
TRBJ1-2 TRBV9 CASSGGGTDGYTF
TRBJ2-7 TRBV7-3 CASSLTGTSGGAYEQYF
TRBJ2-7 TRBV3-1/TRBV3-2 CASSPTPGFTYEQYF
TRBJ2-7 TRBV9 CASSQGVDSYEQYF
TRBJ2-5 TRBV4-1 CASSQPLDSFQETQYF
TRBJ2-1 TRBV25-1 CASRRAANNEQFF
TRBJ2-7 TRBV27 CASSLDWAGRSEQYF
TRBJ2-1 TRBV7-3 CASSLLAGTSYNEQFF
TRBJ2-5 TRBV7-9 CASSSGHLGTQYF
TRBJ2-5 TRBV18 CASSSLRSQETQYF
TRBJ2-5 TRBV28 CASSSRGQGAGTQYF
TRBJ1-2 TRBV19 CASHNRFYGYTF
TRBJ2-1 TRBV9 CASSLVSNEQFF
TRBJ2-7 TRBV4-1 CASSQDPGQGGLGGVF
TRBJ2-3 TRBV7-9 CASSLIGQGSDTQYF
TRBJ2-7 TRBV4-1 CASSHARTSGRAYEQYF
TRBJ1-2 TRBV2 CASSQTRDLGYTF
TRBJ2-7 TRBV5-1 CASSEDRVLYEQYF
TRBJ2-7 TRBV28 CASSPRQDRAFEQYF
TRBJ1-1 TRBV5-5 CASSSRGTEAFF
TRBJ2-3 TRBV10-2 CASSDRTSGTDTQYF
TRBJ1-5 TRBV28 CASIAVNQPQHF
TRBJ2-1 TRBV9 CASRPAGTASGSEQFF
TRBJ1-3 TRBV7-9 CASSSPKRTAGNTIYF
TRBJ2-7 TRBV30 CAYHRPGSAYEQYF
TRBJ1-2 TRBV7-3 CASSSRTADGYTF
TRBJ1-3 TRBV30 CAWIKGTGFTATSGNTIYF
TRBJ1-1 TRBV18 CASSPPSGSSEAFF